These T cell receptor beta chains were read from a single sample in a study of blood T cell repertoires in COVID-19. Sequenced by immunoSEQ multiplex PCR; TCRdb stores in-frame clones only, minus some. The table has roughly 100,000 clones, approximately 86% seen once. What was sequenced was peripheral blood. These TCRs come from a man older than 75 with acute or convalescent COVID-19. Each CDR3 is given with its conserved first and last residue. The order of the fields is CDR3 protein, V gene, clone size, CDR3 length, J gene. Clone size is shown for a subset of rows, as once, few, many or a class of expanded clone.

CDR3aa: CASSFRRSFPYEQYF
v_gene: TRBV5-6
abundance: -
len: 15
j_gene: TRBJ2-7

CDR3aa: CASSSDRNTGELFF
v_gene: TRBV6-5
abundance: -
len: 14
j_gene: TRBJ2-2

CDR3aa: CASSLEGLAVSSYNEQFF
v_gene: TRBV5-1
abundance: once
len: 18
j_gene: TRBJ2-1

CDR3aa: CASSLAFGGQGTSPLHF
v_gene: TRBV5-8
abundance: -
len: 17
j_gene: TRBJ1-6

CDR3aa: CASGRQGVQETQYF
v_gene: TRBV28
abundance: once
len: 14
j_gene: TRBJ2-5

CDR3aa: CASSSGGSSTDTQYF
v_gene: TRBV28
abundance: -
len: 15
j_gene: TRBJ2-3

CDR3aa: CASKASGRAQETQYF
v_gene: TRBV28
abundance: -
len: 15
j_gene: TRBJ2-5

CDR3aa: CASSVVGTGEAFF
v_gene: TRBV9
abundance: -
len: 13
j_gene: TRBJ1-1

CDR3aa: CASSLDSGRRNEQFF
v_gene: TRBV7-2
abundance: -
len: 15
j_gene: TRBJ2-1

CDR3aa: CASSPLGGNSPEAFF
v_gene: TRBV3-1/TRBV3-2
abundance: -
len: 15
j_gene: TRBJ1-1

CDR3aa: CASSYLQGGYGYTF
v_gene: TRBV6-2/TRBV6-3
abundance: -
len: 14
j_gene: TRBJ1-2

CDR3aa: CASSLVVGELFF
v_gene: TRBV28
abundance: once
len: 12
j_gene: TRBJ2-2

CDR3aa: CASSQDRRGRGYTF
v_gene: TRBV4-3
abundance: -
len: 14
j_gene: TRBJ1-2

CDR3aa: CASSPGGLAGFEQFF
v_gene: TRBV7-2
abundance: -
len: 15
j_gene: TRBJ2-1

CDR3aa: CASSQLAGGGQTQYF
v_gene: TRBV2
abundance: -
len: 15
j_gene: TRBJ2-5

CDR3aa: CASSQSAGGKCDEQFF
v_gene: TRBV23-1
abundance: -
len: 16
j_gene: TRBJ2-1

CDR3aa: CATKGGRRADTQYF
v_gene: TRBV24-1
abundance: -
len: 14
j_gene: TRBJ2-3

CDR3aa: CASQGLTEAFF
v_gene: TRBV12-3/TRBV12-4
abundance: -
len: 11
j_gene: TRBJ1-1

CDR3aa: CASRWDRNSPLHF
v_gene: TRBV19
abundance: -
len: 13
j_gene: TRBJ1-6

CDR3aa: CASMEDANTGELFF
v_gene: TRBV6-6
abundance: -
len: 14
j_gene: TRBJ2-2

CDR3aa: CASSVGAGGGYNEQFF
v_gene: TRBV9
abundance: -
len: 16
j_gene: TRBJ2-1

CDR3aa: CATRAAADTGELFF
v_gene: TRBV24-1
abundance: many
len: 14
j_gene: TRBJ2-2

CDR3aa: CASNPGLAIETQYF
v_gene: TRBV5-1
abundance: -
len: 14
j_gene: TRBJ2-5

CDR3aa: CASSYSRSSGEQYF
v_gene: TRBV6-6
abundance: -
len: 14
j_gene: TRBJ2-7

CDR3aa: CASSYSWREETQYF
v_gene: TRBV6-6
abundance: -
len: 14
j_gene: TRBJ2-5

CDR3aa: CSAEAGQLKETQYF
v_gene: TRBV29-1
abundance: -
len: 14
j_gene: TRBJ2-5

CDR3aa: CASSRQGSFYGYTF
v_gene: TRBV2
abundance: -
len: 14
j_gene: TRBJ1-2

CDR3aa: CATTQGDTGELFF
v_gene: TRBV2
abundance: once
len: 13
j_gene: TRBJ2-2

CDR3aa: CASSPRTGEETQYF
v_gene: TRBV7-2
abundance: -
len: 14
j_gene: TRBJ2-5

CDR3aa: CASVASGRYEQYF
v_gene: TRBV5-8
abundance: -
len: 13
j_gene: TRBJ2-7

CDR3aa: CASSLSAYEQYF
v_gene: TRBV11-2
abundance: few
len: 12
j_gene: TRBJ2-7

CDR3aa: CASNPLRVGTEAFF
v_gene: TRBV6-2/TRBV6-3
abundance: -
len: 14
j_gene: TRBJ1-1

CDR3aa: CASSIDRGSPYNEQFF
v_gene: TRBV19
abundance: -
len: 16
j_gene: TRBJ2-1

CDR3aa: CASSLRDRGPHSNQPQHF
v_gene: TRBV18
abundance: -
len: 18
j_gene: TRBJ1-5

CDR3aa: CASSLGPQGEKLFF
v_gene: TRBV7-6
abundance: -
len: 14
j_gene: TRBJ1-4

CDR3aa: CASSGQGYYEQYF
v_gene: TRBV28
abundance: -
len: 13
j_gene: TRBJ2-7

CDR3aa: CASSHATGPNYGYTF
v_gene: TRBV6-2/TRBV6-3
abundance: -
len: 15
j_gene: TRBJ1-2

CDR3aa: CASSIRLVRGGPTGELFF
v_gene: TRBV19
abundance: once
len: 18
j_gene: TRBJ2-2

CDR3aa: CASSYSPGDYGYTF
v_gene: TRBV6-2/TRBV6-3
abundance: -
len: 14
j_gene: TRBJ1-2

CDR3aa: CASSLRSRGEKLFF
v_gene: TRBV7-2
abundance: -
len: 14
j_gene: TRBJ1-4

CDR3aa: CASSSPGQGGSLDTQYF
v_gene: TRBV28
abundance: -
len: 17
j_gene: TRBJ2-3

CDR3aa: CASSYLGSSGINTQYF
v_gene: TRBV6-6
abundance: -
len: 16
j_gene: TRBJ2-3

CDR3aa: CASSLVRWTGELFF
v_gene: TRBV7-8
abundance: once
len: 14
j_gene: TRBJ2-2

CDR3aa: CASSFSGSSYNEQFF
v_gene: TRBV7-3
abundance: -
len: 15
j_gene: TRBJ2-1

CDR3aa: CASRTSDNEQFF
v_gene: TRBV28
abundance: -
len: 12
j_gene: TRBJ2-1

CDR3aa: CASSQLGTSGYEQYF
v_gene: TRBV3-1/TRBV3-2
abundance: -
len: 15
j_gene: TRBJ2-7

CDR3aa: CASSEARRGNQPQHF
v_gene: TRBV2
abundance: -
len: 15
j_gene: TRBJ1-5

CDR3aa: CASSTGLEQPQHF
v_gene: TRBV19
abundance: few
len: 13
j_gene: TRBJ1-5

CDR3aa: CASSLYRGYEQYF
v_gene: TRBV27
abundance: -
len: 13
j_gene: TRBJ2-7

CDR3aa: CASSQDRLDGYNEQFF
v_gene: TRBV4-1
abundance: -
len: 16
j_gene: TRBJ2-1

CDR3aa: CASSYSIRWFGEQFF
v_gene: TRBV6-2/TRBV6-3
abundance: -
len: 15
j_gene: TRBJ2-1

CDR3aa: CASSPQGGTANEKLFF
v_gene: TRBV18
abundance: -
len: 16
j_gene: TRBJ1-4

CDR3aa: CASRAGTANTEAFF
v_gene: TRBV6-5
abundance: -
len: 14
j_gene: TRBJ1-1

CDR3aa: CASSMGGLGNEQFF
v_gene: TRBV6-5
abundance: few
len: 14
j_gene: TRBJ2-1